Included here is one TCR beta chain sequence, with context. There is no known antigen for this receptor. No base qualities exist here, and no much larger clone lies one base off it. TCRbeta CDR3 regions were amplified from genomic DNA using the immunoSEQ Assay, a bias-controlled multiplex PCR. The original pipeline was this. The number of nucleated cells in each sample was estimated from the amplification of reference gene primers within the assay. To quantify the absolute abundance of each unique TCRbeta CDR3 rearrangement, sequence reads were collapsed and filtered. For each sample, productive Simpson clonality was calculated by taking the square root of Simpson's diversity index across productive rearrangements. The clones in this table, taken by TCRdb from immuneACCESS, are in-frame only. Not every clone is retained; where verified, under half of the shortfall comes from an unresolved V gene, and the cause of the rest is unknown. The DNA was the basis for D and trimming; V, J and clone size are from that table. This sample is represented by more than 100,000 clones; about 79% of them were singletons. 4% to 5% of the sample is held by the ten biggest clonotypes.

Each collaborating institution followed its own protocols to collect whole blood in K2EDTA tubes. For TCRbeta analysis, collaborators shipped samples as frozen whole blood, isolated PBMCs, or DNA extracted from either of those sample types. The data were taken from a study of blood T cell repertoires in COVID-19 (TCRdb year 2020). For context, the study as a whole: The collaborator samples originated in the United States, Italy and Spain and spanned the acute and convalescent phases of COVID-19. The material from the prospective study consisted of cDNA or gDNA derived from T cells, B-cell-depleted T cells, or PBMCs. The dataset comprised deeply sampled blood TCRbeta repertoires from subjects exposed to, actively infected with, or recovered from COVID-19. The repertoires were released in a freely available public database meant as a resource for research on the immune response to SARS-CoV-2. The samples were drawn from two sources: the first 160 participants of the ongoing ImmuneRACE study, and 1,000 to 1,500 subjects contributed by 6 global collaborators. Sample metadata almost always included a de-identified subject ID, COVID-19 status, age in years and sex. Where HLA class I and class II types were available, the types were taken from metadata supplied by the sample provider, not from assay-based typing.

There are 13 amino acids in the CDR3, from cysteine to phenylalanine inclusive. Just CDR3 DNA is preserved here, 39 bases in frame from base 1. CDR1 is given as MNHEY and CDR2 as SVGEGT, both from the germline V gene. V is cut by 0 bases and J by 6 bases, and the space between the germline ends is 6 bases. Beyond this particular receptor, the publication reports: The quantity of clinical and demographic metadata differed by source and by participant and was supplied without curation.

The sequenced sample was peripheral blood. The sequence derives from a woman in her 70s with acute or convalescent COVID-19. This chain joins TRBV6-2 or TRBV6-3 to TRBJ1-5, with an unclear D gene assignment. This receptor has the CDR3 CASSYSFRQPQHF. The DNA sequence is TGTGCCAGCAGTTACTCGTTTCGTCAGCCCCAGCATTTT.